Given below is one T cell receptor (beta chain) in context. Its antigen is as yet unknown. This sample is drawn from a study of T cells expressing NK-cell markers. Overall study results and limits: Each of roughly six donors carried dominant NKG2C+ clonotypes accounting for about 1.0-7.0% of CD8+ T cells.

The CDR3 is made up of 17 amino acids. Germline-derived CDR1 and CDR2 are MDHEN and SYDVKM. Reprocessing the 5' RACE reads, TCRdb reports a single entry for every CDR3 protein and omits DNA. Recorded for this sample: about 380,000 distinct CDR3 sequences. V usage is TRBV28 and J usage is TRBJ1-5; the D gene TCRdb calls, TRBD1, cannot be checked with no DNA. The material sequenced was blood T cells: a sorted CD56 or NKG2C T cell subset, CD4+ or CD8+ T cells, or bulk PBMC T cells (not recorded which). This sequence was found in a man aged 18 to 69 in good health. Here the CDR3 reads CASIPVGTLGGNQPQHF.